Below, 27 T cell receptor beta chains from the same sample are listed, as sequenced in a study of graft-versus-host responses after intestinal transplantation. Their cognate antigens are unknown. The protocol was immunoSEQ multiplex PCR, while the TCRdb copy is restricted to in-frame clones and leaves out a portion. In the table there are more than 65,000 clones, 80% to 95% of which are singletons. This specimen was unstimulated CD8+ T cells sorted from spleen or lymph node cells, taken before transplant. Every receptor here comes from a human donor who was the organ donor for an intestinal transplant.

The chain recombines TRBV27 with TRBJ1-1, with TRBD1 as a possible D gene (6 bases). V was shortened by 4 bases and J by 2 bases, with 14 bases between the two germline ends. This CDR3 has 15 amino acids. CDR1 MNHEY and CDR2 SMNVEV come from the germline V gene (reference sequence). CDR3 loop: CASSSPRTDNTEAFF. Written as DNA, the CDR3 is TGTGCCAGCAGTTCGCCCCGGACAGATAACACTGAAGCTTTCTTT.

This chain connects TRBV4-2 to TRBJ1-2; the D is unclear. The CDR3 totals 14 residues. From germline, CDR1 is LGHNA and CDR2 YNFKEQ. Trimming cost V 4 bases and J 10 bases, with 19 bases left between them. CDR3 sequence reads: CASSPGGSLGLYTF. As DNA, the CDR3 is TGTGCCAGCAGCCCAGGAGGATCCCTGGGCCTCTACACCTTC.

The chain has TRBV13 and TRBJ2-3, with D tentatively TRBD2 (6 bases). CDR1 and CDR2 (germline): PRHDT, FYEKMQ (reference sequence). Deletions cut 1 base from V and 2 bases from J, with 10 bases between. The CDR3 totals 15 residues. CDR3: CASSLVSGNTDTQYF. The CDR3 coding sequence is TGTGCCAGCAGCTTAGTTAGCGGAAACACAGATACGCAGTATTTT.

This chain uses TRBV27 with TRBJ2-2; D is possibly TRBD1 (5 bases). Trimming pared 0 bases from V and 3 bases from J, leaving 11 bases between. Germline CDR1 is MNHEY and CDR2 is SMNVEV (reference sequence). The CDR3 covers 16 residues. CDR3 nucleotides: TGTGCCAGCAGTTTATCCCCAGGGATCGACACCGGGGAGCTGTTTTTT. This translates into CASSLSPGIDTGELFF.

The rearrangement uses TRBV11-2 and TRBJ2-3; no clear D. The CDR3 length is 13 residues. The V and J ends lost 1 base and 6 bases respectively, with 8 bases between them. Germline V CDR1 and CDR2: SGHAT, FQNNGV. The CDR3 loop reads CASSLGDKDTQYF. The DNA of the CDR3 is TGTGCCAGCAGCTTAGGAGACAAGGATACGCAGTATTTT.

The V gene is TRBV27, the J gene TRBJ2-5; D ambiguous. V was shortened by 1 base and J by 5 bases, with 11 bases between the two germline ends. From germline, CDR1 is MNHEY and CDR2 SMNVEV (reference sequence). The CDR3 runs 14 residues. This chain's CDR3 is CASSLLAAQETQYF. CDR3 nucleotide sequence: TGTGCCAGCAGTTTATTGGCGGCTCAGGAGACCCAGTACTTC.

V is TRBV28 and J is TRBJ1-6; TRBD1 matches at 8 bases. This CDR3 has 15 residues. The ends lost 6 bases at V and 9 bases at J; junction bases unmatched: 10. Germline V gene sequence: CDR1 MDHEN, CDR2 SYDVKM. The CDR3 DNA is TGTGCCAGCAGCTTTGACAGGGGCATCAGTTCACCCCTCCACTTT. It specifies CASSFDRGISSPLHF.

The rearrangement links TRBV7-9 to TRBJ2-1; 7 bases are a match to TRBD2. There are 13 residues in the CDR3. With 7 bases clipped from V and 7 bases from J, the junction kept 7 bases outside the gene matches. Germline CDR1 SEHNR, CDR2 FQNEAQ (reference sequence). In nucleotides, the CDR3 is TGTGCCAGCATTGGACTAGTTACGAATGAGCAGTTCTTC. Amino acid sequence: CASIGLVTNEQFF.

The chain joins TRBV29-1 to TRBJ1-2; 8 bases map to TRBD1. The germline gives CDR1 SQVTM, CDR2 ANQGSEA. J gave up 3 bases and V 7 bases, and 10 bases lay outside the gene matches. The CDR3 runs to 14 residues. For the CDR3, the DNA is TGCAGCGCGGAAACACAGGGGGTTTACTATGGCTACACCTTC. Protein product: CSAETQGVYYGYTF. Full variable domain (remainder filled in from reference TRBV29-1 and TRBJ1-2): SAVISQKPSRDICQRGTSLTIQCQVDSQVTMMFWYRQQPGQSLTLIATANQGSEATYESGFVIDKFPISRPNLTFSTLTVSNMSPEDSSIYLCSAETQGVYYGYTFGSGTRLTVV.

This clone was seen once. The chain combines TRBV14 with TRBJ2-1; 8 bases match TRBD2. The CDR3 loop spans 17 amino acids. Germline CDR1 and CDR2: SGHDN and FVKESK. The V and J ends lost 4 bases and 4 bases, in that order; junction bases with no gene match: 12. The CDR3 protein is CASSPRRGTRRYNEQFF. CDR3 nucleotide sequence: TGTGCCAGCAGCCCCCGGAGGGGGACTAGACGATACAATGAGCAGTTCTTC.

This sequence joins TRBV9 and TRBJ1-2; unclear D gene. Per the germline V gene, CDR1 is SGDLS and CDR2 is YYNGEE. This CDR3 is 15 amino acids long. Trimming cost V 0 bases and J 3 bases, with 12 bases left between them. This CDR3 is CASSVGLILHYGYTF. CDR3 nucleotide sequence: TGTGCCAGCAGCGTAGGTCTAATTCTCCACTATGGCTACACCTTC.

The DNA of the CDR3 is TGTGCCAGCATACGAGCGTATAATTCACCCCTCCACTTT. This gives the protein CASIRAYNSPLHF. The chain carries TRBV6-1 and TRBJ1-6; unclear D gene. V dropped 7 bases and J dropped 4 bases, with 8 bases sitting between them. The germline V gene has CDR1 MNHNS and CDR2 SASEGT. The CDR3 totals 13 residues.

The CDR3 loop is CASSQTGMNTEAFF. The CDR3 nucleotides read TGCGCCAGCAGCCAAACAGGAATGAACACTGAAGCTTTCTTT. This chain links TRBV4-3 with TRBJ1-1; possible D gene TRBD1, 5 bases. Between the trimmed V and J ends, which lost 2 bases and 0 bases, there was a span of 7 bases. From germline, CDR1 is LGHNA and CDR2 YSLEER. The CDR3 length is 14 residues.

The V and J genes are TRBV14 and TRBJ1-2; 8 bases map to TRBD1. In germline, CDR1 is SGHDN, CDR2 FVKESK. The J segment lost 6 bases and the V segment lost 4 bases, leaving 16 bases of the junction unmatched. This CDR3 has 17 residues. Here the CDR3 DNA reads TGTGCCAGCAGCCTTGATCGAACCCTGACAGGGGTAAATGGCTACACCTTC. It specifies CASSLDRTLTGVNGYTF.

The genes are TRBV5-1 and TRBJ2-3; 8 bases fit TRBD2. The CDR3 runs 14 residues. Germline V lookup: CDR1 SGHRS, CDR2 YFSETQ. V shed 3 bases, J shed 5 bases, and the junction held 5 bases outside the gene matches. The CDR3 nucleotides read TGCGCCAGCAGCTCCGATAGCGGGGAAGATACGCAGTATTTT. This sequence encodes CASSSDSGEDTQYF.

This clone was recorded only once. The CDR3 sequence: CASSSLNRVKTSYEQYF. The CDR3 DNA reads as TGTGCCAGCAGCTCCCTAAACAGGGTTAAGACTTCCTACGAGCAGTACTTC. The chain is built from TRBV5-6 and TRBJ2-7, with a possible D match to TRBD1 (6 bases). There are 17 residues in the CDR3. Germline lookup yields CDR1 SGHDT and CDR2 YYEEEE. V was cut by 3 bases and J by 1 base, with 20 bases left in between.

The V call is TRBV27, the J call TRBJ2-4; perhaps TRBD1 as D (5 bases). Trimming removed 5 bases from V and 5 bases from J, with 7 bases in between. The germline CDR1 and CDR2 sequences are MNHEY and SMNVEV (reference sequence). This CDR3 comprises 12 residues. The CDR3 protein is CASSQGQNIQYF. As DNA, the CDR3 is TGTGCCAGCAGTCAGGGTCAAAACATTCAGTACTTC.

This clone was detected once. The chain links TRBV29-1 to TRBJ2-1, with TRBD2 identical over 8 bases. The CDR3 has 13 amino acids. Germline V CDR1 and CDR2: SQVTM, ANQGSEA. V was pared by 4 bases and J by 7 bases, with 6 bases of the junction left unmatched. The DNA for the CDR3 is TGCAGCGTTGCCGGGGGGGCCTTTAATGAGCAGTTCTTC. This translates into CSVAGGAFNEQFF.

The CDR3 protein is CASSPGTRGEQFF. The CDR3 DNA is TGTGCCAGCAGCCCCGGGACTAGAGGAGAGCAGTTCTTC. The chain uses TRBV7-9 and TRBJ2-1; 8 nucleotides align to TRBD2. Germline assignment: CDR1 SEHNR and CDR2 FQNEAQ (reference sequence). The CDR3 runs 13 residues. J gave up 10 bases and V 5 bases, and 7 bases lay outside the gene matches.

V is TRBV5-6 and J is TRBJ2-7; D is ambiguous. The V end lost 1 base, the J end lost 2 bases, and 13 bases lay between the germline ends. CDR1 SGHDT and CDR2 YYEEEE come from the germline V gene. The CDR3 runs to 15 residues. CDR3 sequence (DNA): TGTGCCAGCAGCTTGTCGAGTATTTTCCCCTACGAGCAGTACTTC. Amino acids: CASSLSSIFPYEQYF.

The chain employs TRBV7-9 and TRBJ1-2; D call uncertain. The CDR3 has 13 residues. The V gene's germline CDR1 is SEHNR and CDR2 FQNEAQ (reference sequence). V lost 0 bases and J 1 base, leaving 3 bases between the germline ends. CDR3 sequence (DNA): TGTGCCAGCAGCTTAGCCCTTAACTATGGCTACACCTTC. It yields the protein CASSLALNYGYTF.

The chain is built from TRBV27 and TRBJ1-4; TRBD1 matches at 9 bases. Trimming at V came to 10 bases and at J to 0 bases, leaving 6 bases not matched to a gene. This CDR3 comprises 15 residues. Germline V lookup: CDR1 MNHEY, CDR2 SMNVEV (reference sequence). The CDR3 DNA reads as TGTGCCACCCGGGACAGGGTTGCAACTAATGAAAAACTGTTTTTT. Amino acids: CATRDRVATNEKLFF.

The V call is TRBV4-1, the J call TRBJ1-1, with no clear D. Trimming shortened V by 0 bases and J by 3 bases, and 14 bases separated the two germline ends. There are 16 residues in the CDR3. The germline gives CDR1 MGHRA, CDR2 YSYEKL. CDR3 nucleotides: TGCGCCAGCAGCCAAGAGAGCCCCACCTCGGACACTGAAGCTTTCTTT. Residues: CASSQESPTSDTEAFF.

V gene TRBV9 combines with J gene TRBJ2-3; no definite D call. This CDR3 spans 13 amino acids. Per the germline V gene, CDR1 is SGDLS and CDR2 is YYNGEE. Trimming stripped 3 bases from V and 3 bases from J, with 8 bases between. This chain's CDR3 is CASSEQNTDTQYF. The CDR3 nucleotides are TGTGCCAGCAGCGAACAGAATACAGATACGCAGTATTTT.

The chain uses TRBV7-9 and TRBJ1-2; D might be TRBD1 (5 bases). This CDR3 is 13 amino acids long. CDR1 is SEHNR, CDR2 FQNEAQ, per germline (reference sequence). V was shortened by 0 bases and J by 8 bases, with 10 bases between the two germline ends. The CDR3 reads CASSLAPGRGYTF. The DNA for the CDR3 is TGTGCCAGCAGCTTAGCTCCAGGGCGAGGCTACACCTTC.

This chain connects TRBV6-1 to TRBJ2-7; 7 positions agree with TRBD1. The CDR3 runs to 15 residues. Germline V gene data show CDR1 as MNHNS and CDR2 as SASEGT. J was trimmed by 4 bases and V by 6 bases; bases with no gene match: 12. This CDR3 reads CASRAQDRPQYEQYF. The CDR3 nucleotides read TGTGCCAGCAGAGCGCAGGACAGGCCACAATACGAGCAGTACTTC.

This clone occurred a few times. The chain links TRBV7-9 to TRBJ1-5, with D possibly TRBD1 on 5 matching bases. V was clipped by 0 bases and J by 6 bases, with 12 bases between them. Germline CDR1 is SEHNR and CDR2 is FQNEAQ (reference sequence). The CDR3 spans 15 residues. In DNA, the CDR3 is TGTGCCAGCAGCTTAGCAGGGGACGGGAGTCAGCCCCAGCATTTT. This gives the protein CASSLAGDGSQPQHF.